This TCR beta chain was captured in a study of CD8 T cells in ankylosing spondylitis. Study-wide results and limits: A TCR beta motif of seven or eight highly homologous variants appeared characteristic of ankylosing spondylitis blood. Peripheral blood held disease-linked clones only at relatively low frequency, and these were CD8+. Within matched ankylosing spondylitis synovial fluid, disease-linked clones were reportedly significantly enriched.

Quantitative molecular-barcoded 5'-RACE generated the TCR beta libraries. MiXCR was run by TCRdb on the 5' RACE reads, yielding one entry per CDR3 protein. The sample has under 120,000 distinct CDR3 sequences; less than 25% are singletons. The CDR3 is made up of 15 amino acids. Germline lookup yields CDR1 DFQATT and CDR2 SNEGSKA (reference sequence). V was pared by 3 bases and J by 0 bases, with 13 bases between. Concerning this clonotype itself: No antigen is known for it.

This chain links TRBV20-1 with TRBJ2-3; D not certain. The source material was synovial fluid, either unsorted or a sorted T cell fraction (not recorded which). This receptor was obtained from a male donor with ankylosing spondylitis. Written as DNA, the CDR3 is TGCAGTGCTAGTAGGACGGCAACCAGCACAGATACGCAGTATTTT. It is translated as CSASRTATSTDTQYF.